A single sample gave rise to the 17 T cell receptor beta chains below, sequenced in a study of technical replicates of blood from four donors. Some clones are missing from TCRdb's copy, which holds only in-frame ones; the method was immunoSEQ multiplex PCR. The top ten hold around 0.25% of the sample, which has under 95,000 clones, around 94% seen once. What was sequenced was T cells isolated from PBMCs. The receptors were sampled from a human donor in good health.

This rearrangement joins TRBV4-1 to TRBJ2-2; 16 bases are a match to TRBD2. Losses at the gene ends were 0 bases for V and 12 bases for J; bases not matched to a gene: 16. The length of the CDR3 is 20 residues. Germline V gene sequence: CDR1 MGHRA, CDR2 YSYEKL. The CDR3 DNA is TGCGCCAGCAGCCAAGAAGCCGGGACTAGCGGGAGGGCCGGATCGGTAAAGCTGTTTTTT. It translates to CASSQEAGTSGRAGSVKLFF.

The chain employs TRBV19 and TRBJ2-1; no firm D call. V was clipped by 5 bases and J by 0 bases, with 8 bases between them. The V gene's germline CDR1 is LNHDA and CDR2 SQIVND (reference sequence). This CDR3 region has 14 residues. DNA of the CDR3: TGTGCCAGTAGTTTGGGCCTCTCCTACAATGAGCAGTTCTTC. Protein sequence: CASSLGLSYNEQFF.

The chain links TRBV5-1 to TRBJ2-3; 8 nucleotides agree with TRBD2. The trim removed 0 bases at V and 1 base at J, leaving 4 bases unmatched. The CDR3 has 16 residues. Germline CDR1 reads SGHRS; CDR2 reads YFSETQ. The CDR3 here is CASSLVSAGGTDTQYF. The DNA of the CDR3 is TGCGCCAGCAGCTTGGTCTCAGCGGGGGGCACAGATACGCAGTATTTT.

The rearrangement joins TRBV6-6 to TRBJ1-5; the D is unclear. The CDR3 has 12 amino acids. The V gene lost 5 bases and the J gene lost 6 bases, with 8 bases spanning the gap. Germline V CDR1 and CDR2: MNHNY, SVGAGI (reference sequence). The CDR3 DNA reads as TGTGCCAGCAGTCCCTATTTTCAGCCCCAGCATTTT. It yields the protein CASSPYFQPQHF.

CDR3 amino acids: CASSLERGLYNEQFF. Here the CDR3 DNA reads TGTGCCAGCAGTCTAGAGAGGGGGCTCTACAATGAGCAGTTCTTC. The gene calls are TRBV27 and TRBJ2-1; 7 bases match TRBD1. The CDR3 has 15 amino acids. The trim removed 5 bases at V and 3 bases at J, leaving 7 bases unmatched. Germline V gene data show CDR1 as MNHEY and CDR2 as SMNVEV (reference sequence).

The V and J genes are TRBV29-1 and TRBJ2-7; weak D call: TRBD1 (5 bases). This CDR3 has 12 amino acids. CDR1 is SQVTM and CDR2 is ANQGSEA in the germline V gene. Trimming stripped 8 bases from V and 3 bases from J, with 14 bases between. Written as DNA, the CDR3 is TGCAGCACTACGACAGAAGGCTACGAGCAGTACTTC. Protein sequence: CSTTTEGYEQYF.

The chain employs TRBV6-6 and TRBJ2-3, with D perhaps TRBD1 (5 bases). V was trimmed by 4 bases and J by 2 bases, leaving 16 bases between them. This CDR3 spans 16 amino acids. In germline, CDR1 is MNHNY, CDR2 SVGAGI (reference sequence). The CDR3 region has the DNA TGTGCCAGCAGTTCGATTAGGGGAAGCCTCACAGATACGCAGTATTTT. Amino acid sequence: CASSSIRGSLTDTQYF.

V gene TRBV10-3 combines with J gene TRBJ2-1, with TRBD1 identical over 8 bases. Germline assignment: CDR1 ENHRY and CDR2 SYGVKD. Germline trimming cut 6 bases from V and 6 bases from J; bases unmatched to any gene: 7. The CDR3 sequence is 14 residues long. The CDR3 spells CAISGQGTGNEQFF. CDR3 coding DNA: TGTGCCATCAGCGGACAGGGTACCGGCAATGAGCAGTTCTTC.

V is TRBV19 and J is TRBJ2-7; 8 nucleotides match TRBD1. The CDR3 covers 15 residues. Germline V CDR1 and CDR2: LNHDA, SQIVND (reference sequence). After removal of 4 bases from V and 3 bases from J, the junction contained 8 bases not matched to a gene. The CDR3 nucleotides read TGTGCCAGTAGTAACTCCGGCACAGGGGGCTACGAGCAGTACTTC. Translation gives CASSNSGTGGYEQYF.

The chain couples TRBV12-5 to TRBJ1-1; TRBD1 matches at 9 bases. Germline V gene sequence: CDR1 LGHNT, CDR2 FRNRAP. With 2 bases clipped from V and 1 base from J, the junction kept 14 bases outside the gene matches. This CDR3 is built from 19 residues. CDR3 in DNA: TGTGCTAGTGGTTTGTCGACCATCGGGACAGGGAAGACGAACACTGAAGCTTTCTTT. It encodes CASGLSTIGTGKTNTEAFF. Full variable domain (missing parts from reference TRBV12-5 and TRBJ1-1): DARVTQTPRHKVTEMGQEVTMRCQPILGHNTVFWYRQTMMQGLELLAYFRNRAPLDDSGMPKDRFSAEMPDATLATLKIQPSEPRDSAVYFCASGLSTIGTGKTNTEAFFGQGTRLTVV.

The CDR3 reads CASRTRTGDGYTF. In nucleotides, the CDR3 is TGTGCCAGCAGGACCCGCACAGGGGATGGCTACACCTTC. This chain joins TRBV6-1 and TRBJ1-2; TRBD1 matches 7 bases. The V and J ends lost 6 bases and 6 bases, in that order; junction bases with no gene match: 7. The CDR3 is 13 amino acids. Germline V gene data show CDR1 as MNHNS and CDR2 as SASEGT.

The CDR3 nucleotides are TGTGCCAGCAGCCAACAAACAGGGAACTATGGCTACACCTTC. It encodes CASSQQTGNYGYTF. The chain carries TRBV14 and TRBJ1-2; D perhaps matches TRBD1 (6 bases). Germline CDR1 reads SGHDN; CDR2 reads FVKESK. The CDR3 length is 14 residues. V lost 2 bases and J 2 bases, leaving 9 bases between the germline ends.

The chain has TRBV4-2 and TRBJ1-2; no reliable D call. This CDR3 contains 14 residues. Germline V gives CDR1 LGHNA, CDR2 YNFKEQ. The V end was cut by 1 base, the J end by 0 bases, with 6 bases between. The CDR3 here is CASSQGVTNYGYTF. The CDR3, as DNA: TGTGCCAGCAGCCAAGGCGTAACTAACTATGGCTACACCTTC.

This clone occurred a few times. The chain combines TRBV18 with TRBJ2-5; TRBD1 is a possible D gene (5 bases). The CDR3 is 12 amino acids. CDR1 is KGHSH and CDR2 is LQKENI in the germline V gene. Trimming cost V 4 bases and J 9 bases, with 12 bases left between them. CDR3 sequence (DNA): TGTGCCAGCTCACTCGACGAAGGGGCCCAGTACTTC. It yields the protein CASSLDEGAQYF. Variable domain in full (rest from reference TRBV18 and TRBJ2-5): NAGVMQNPRHLVRRRGQEARLRCSPMKGHSHVYWYRQLPEEGLKFMVYLQKENIIDESGMPKERFSAEFPKEGPSILRIQQVVRGDSAAYFCASSLDEGAQYFGPGTRLLVL.

The V gene is TRBV28, the J gene TRBJ1-2; maybe TRBD1 (6 bases). Germline CDR1 reads MDHEN; CDR2 reads SYDVKM. The CDR3 is 12 amino acids. V lost 4 bases and J lost 5, with 8 bases in between. This CDR3 is CASSWQGYGYTF. CDR3 coding DNA: TGTGCCAGCAGTTGGCAGGGGTATGGCTACACCTTC.

The gene calls are TRBV28 and TRBJ1-4; TRBD1 might be the D (6 bases). The length of the CDR3 is 15 residues. In germline, CDR1 is MDHEN, CDR2 SYDVKM. Trimming removed 2 bases from V and 3 bases from J, with 10 bases in between. The CDR3 DNA reads as TGTGCCAGCAGTTTACCCGGACAGCCTAATGAAAAACTGTTTTTT. Protein sequence: CASSLPGQPNEKLFF.

This chain links TRBV6-6 with TRBJ1-2; D gene uncertain. CDR1 and CDR2 from the germline V gene are MNHNY and SVGAGI (reference sequence). The length of the CDR3 is 15 residues. Trimming left V 2 bases short and J 0 bases short, with 10 bases between. In DNA form, the CDR3 reads TGTGCCAGCAGTTACGAGGTCGGCTCTAACTATGGCTACACCTTC. It is translated as CASSYEVGSNYGYTF.